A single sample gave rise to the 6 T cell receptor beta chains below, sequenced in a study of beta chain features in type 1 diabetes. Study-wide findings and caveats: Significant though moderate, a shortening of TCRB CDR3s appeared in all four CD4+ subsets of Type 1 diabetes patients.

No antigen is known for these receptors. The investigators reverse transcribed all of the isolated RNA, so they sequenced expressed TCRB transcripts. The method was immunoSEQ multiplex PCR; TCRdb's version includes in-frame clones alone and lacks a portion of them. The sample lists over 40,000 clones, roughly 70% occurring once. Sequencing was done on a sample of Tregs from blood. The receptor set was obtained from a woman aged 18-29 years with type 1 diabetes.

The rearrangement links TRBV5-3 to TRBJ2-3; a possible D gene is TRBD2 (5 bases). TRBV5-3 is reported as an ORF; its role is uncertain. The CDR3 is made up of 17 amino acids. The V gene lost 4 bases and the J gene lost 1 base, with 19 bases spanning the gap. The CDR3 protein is CARSLGRGLDGTDTQYF. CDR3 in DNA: TGTGCCAGAAGCCTAGGGCGCGGGTTGGACGGCACAGATACGCAGTATTTT.

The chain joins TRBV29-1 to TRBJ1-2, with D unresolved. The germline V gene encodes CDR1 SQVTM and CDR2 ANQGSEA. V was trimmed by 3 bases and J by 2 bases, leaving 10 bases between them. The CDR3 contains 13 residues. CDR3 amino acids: CSVEMPVNYGYTF. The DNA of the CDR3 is TGCAGCGTTGAGATGCCAGTAAACTATGGCTACACCTTC.

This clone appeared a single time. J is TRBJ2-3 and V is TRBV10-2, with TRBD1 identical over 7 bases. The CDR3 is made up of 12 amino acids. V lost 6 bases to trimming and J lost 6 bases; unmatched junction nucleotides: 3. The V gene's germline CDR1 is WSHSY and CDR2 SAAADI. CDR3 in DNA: TGCGCCAGCAGCCAACAGGGGGATACGCAGTATTTT. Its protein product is CASSQQGDTQYF.

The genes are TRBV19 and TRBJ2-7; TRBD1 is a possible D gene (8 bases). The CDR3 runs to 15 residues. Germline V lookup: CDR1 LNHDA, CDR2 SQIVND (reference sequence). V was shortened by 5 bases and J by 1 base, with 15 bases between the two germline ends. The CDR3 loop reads CASSRTGGESYEQYF. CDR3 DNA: TGTGCCAGTAGTCGTACAGGGGGGGAATCCTACGAGCAGTACTTC.

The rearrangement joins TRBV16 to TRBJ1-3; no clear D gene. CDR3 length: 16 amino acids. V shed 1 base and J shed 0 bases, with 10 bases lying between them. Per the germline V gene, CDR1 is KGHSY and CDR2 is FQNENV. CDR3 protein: CASSQLPSVSGNTIYF. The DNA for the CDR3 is TGTGCCAGCAGCCAATTACCCAGCGTCTCTGGAAACACCATATATTTT.

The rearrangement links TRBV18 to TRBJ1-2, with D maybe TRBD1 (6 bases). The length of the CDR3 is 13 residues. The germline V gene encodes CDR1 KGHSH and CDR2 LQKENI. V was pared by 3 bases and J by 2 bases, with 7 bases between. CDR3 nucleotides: TGTGCCAGCTCACCTGACAGGAACTATGGCTACACCTTC. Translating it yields CASSPDRNYGYTF.